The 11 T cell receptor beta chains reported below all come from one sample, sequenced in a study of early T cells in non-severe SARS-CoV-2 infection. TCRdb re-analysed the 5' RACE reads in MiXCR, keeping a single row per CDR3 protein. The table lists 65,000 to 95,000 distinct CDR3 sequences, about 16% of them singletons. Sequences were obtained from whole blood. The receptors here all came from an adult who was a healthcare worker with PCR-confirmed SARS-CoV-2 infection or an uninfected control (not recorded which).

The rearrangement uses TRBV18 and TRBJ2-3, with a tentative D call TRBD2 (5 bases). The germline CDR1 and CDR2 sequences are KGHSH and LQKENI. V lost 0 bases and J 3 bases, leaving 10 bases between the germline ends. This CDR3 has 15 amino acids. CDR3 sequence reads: CASSPPARATDTQYF. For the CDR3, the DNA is TGTGCCAGCTCACCACCGGCGCGGGCTACAGATACGCAGTATTTT.

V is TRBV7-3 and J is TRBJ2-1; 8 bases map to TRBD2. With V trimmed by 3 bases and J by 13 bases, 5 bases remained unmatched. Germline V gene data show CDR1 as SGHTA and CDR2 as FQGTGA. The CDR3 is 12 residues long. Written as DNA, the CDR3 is TGTGCCAGCAGCTTGGGACTAGAGAGACAGTTCTTC. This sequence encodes CASSLGLERQFF.

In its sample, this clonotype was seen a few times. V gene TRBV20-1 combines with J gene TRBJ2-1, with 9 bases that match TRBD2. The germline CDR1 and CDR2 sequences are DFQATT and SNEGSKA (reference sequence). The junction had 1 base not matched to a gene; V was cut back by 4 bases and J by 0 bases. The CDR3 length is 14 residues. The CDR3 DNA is TGCAGTGCTAAGACTAGCGGCTCCTACAATGAGCAGTTCTTC. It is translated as CSAKTSGSYNEQFF.

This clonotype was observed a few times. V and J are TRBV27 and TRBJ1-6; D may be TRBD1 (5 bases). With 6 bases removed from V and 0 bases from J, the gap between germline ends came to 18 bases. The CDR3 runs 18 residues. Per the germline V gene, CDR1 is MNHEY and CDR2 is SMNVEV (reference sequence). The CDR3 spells CASSWDSPTSSYNSPLHF. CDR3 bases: TGTGCCAGCAGCTGGGACTCCCCAACAAGCTCCTATAATTCACCCCTCCACTTT.

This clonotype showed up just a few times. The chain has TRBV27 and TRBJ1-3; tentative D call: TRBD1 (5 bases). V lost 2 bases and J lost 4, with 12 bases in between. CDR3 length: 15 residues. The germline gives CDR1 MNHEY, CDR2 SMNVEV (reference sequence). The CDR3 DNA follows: TGTGCCAGCAGTTTAGTAGGCAGGGCCGGAAACACCATATATTTT. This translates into CASSLVGRAGNTIYF.

The CDR3 spells CASRGRGNTGELFF. CDR3 nucleotide sequence: TGTGCCAGCCGGGGACGGGGAAACACCGGGGAGCTGTTTTTT. The chain couples TRBV2 to TRBJ2-2; D tentatively fits TRBD1 or TRBD2 (5 bases each). This CDR3 spans 14 amino acids. Between the trimmed V and J ends, which lost 8 bases and 2 bases, there was a span of 12 bases. The germline CDR1 and CDR2 sequences are SNHLY and FYNNEI.

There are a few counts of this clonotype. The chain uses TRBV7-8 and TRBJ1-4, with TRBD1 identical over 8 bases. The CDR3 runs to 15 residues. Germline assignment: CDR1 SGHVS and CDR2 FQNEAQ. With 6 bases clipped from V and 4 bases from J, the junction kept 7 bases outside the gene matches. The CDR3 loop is CASRLGQGFNEKLFF. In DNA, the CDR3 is TGTGCCAGCAGGCTCGGACAGGGTTTTAATGAAAAACTGTTTTTT. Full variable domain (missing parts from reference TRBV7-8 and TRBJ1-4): GAGVSQSPRYKVAKRGQDVALRCDPISGHVSLFWYQQALGQGPEFLTYFQNEAQLDKSGLPSDRFFAERPEGSVSTLKIQRTQQEDSAVYLCASRLGQGFNEKLFFGSGTQLSVL.

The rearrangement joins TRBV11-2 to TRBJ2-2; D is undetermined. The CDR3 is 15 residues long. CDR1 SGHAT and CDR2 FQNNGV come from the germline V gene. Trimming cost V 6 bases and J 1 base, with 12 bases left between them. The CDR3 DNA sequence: TGTGCCAGCAGTCGAACCCAGAAGAACACCGGGGAGCTGTTTTTT. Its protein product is CASSRTQKNTGELFF. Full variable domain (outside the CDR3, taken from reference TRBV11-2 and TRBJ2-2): EAGVAQSPRYKIIEKRQSVAFWCNPISGHATLYWYQQILGQGPKLLIQFQNNGVVDDSQLPKDRFSAERLKGVDSTLKIQPAKLEDSAVYLCASSRTQKNTGELFFGEGSRLTVL.

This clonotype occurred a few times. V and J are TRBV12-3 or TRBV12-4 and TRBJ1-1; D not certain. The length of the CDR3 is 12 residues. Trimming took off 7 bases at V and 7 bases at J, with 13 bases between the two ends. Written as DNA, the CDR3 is TGTGCCAGCACCCTGGAGGGCCTTGAAGCTTTCTTT. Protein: CASTLEGLEAFF.

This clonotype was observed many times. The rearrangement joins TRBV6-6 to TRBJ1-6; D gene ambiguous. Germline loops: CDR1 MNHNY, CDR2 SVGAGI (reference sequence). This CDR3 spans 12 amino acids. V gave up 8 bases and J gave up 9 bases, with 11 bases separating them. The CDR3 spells CASRIEVSPLHF. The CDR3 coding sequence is TGTGCCAGCCGAATTGAGGTTTCACCCCTCCACTTT.

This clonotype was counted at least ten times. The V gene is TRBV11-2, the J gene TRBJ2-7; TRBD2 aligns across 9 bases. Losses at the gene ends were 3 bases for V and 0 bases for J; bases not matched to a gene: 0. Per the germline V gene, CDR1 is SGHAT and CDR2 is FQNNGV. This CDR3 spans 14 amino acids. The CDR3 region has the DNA TGTGCCAGCAGCTTGGGACTAGCCTCCTACGAGCAGTACTTC. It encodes CASSLGLASYEQYF.